This T cell receptor beta chain was identified during a study of CD4 T cells in relation to SARS-CoV-2 and coronaviruses. The study, taken as a whole, reports: Compared with monoreactive clones, crossreactive clones showed significantly weaker SARS-CoV-2 expansion. No crossreactivity against non-spike viral proteins was tested here.

CD4+ T cells from unexposed donors were obtained before the COVID-19 pandemic (2011-2018). After roughly ten days of culture, CD4+ T cells were isolated. Testing used SARS-CoV-2 S/N and four cold-coronavirus spikes on unexposed-donor CD4+ T cells, cells permitting. Each well had around 2.2 million PBMCs in around 5% human AB serum with IL-2. Germline V CDR1 and CDR2: MNHEY, SVGAGI. This CDR3 has 14 residues. Deletions cut 6 bases from V and 2 bases from J, with 11 bases between. Remarks on this clone: Its cognate antigen is unknown.

Sequencing used immunoSEQ multiplex PCR; TCRdb keeps in-frame clones, though not all of them. The profile shows about 21,000 clones, 65% to 80% of them singletons. V and J are TRBV6-5 and TRBJ1-3; D remains unclear. The TCR was taken from a human donor in good health. Sequences were obtained from CD4+ T cells from PBMCs, cultured in vitro. CDR3 amino acids: CASRPGETGNTIYF. The CDR3, as DNA: TGTGCCAGCAGGCCCGGGGAGACTGGAAACACCATATATTTT.